One and the same sample provided the 26 T cell receptor beta chains below, sequenced in a study of identical twins (dated by TCRdb to the mid-2010s). Libraries were made using 5' RACE. The instrument given in TCRdb is Illumina HiSeq 2000. TCRdb's own reprocessing of the public reads used fastp at Q25 and MiXCR and kept productive beta chains. Rows are combined by CDR3 protein, so each entry shows the most common genes and DNA. The sample table holds around 480,000 distinct CDR3 sequences, of which 12% to 15% were seen once. About 0.54% of the sample is held by the ten biggest clonotypes. The same sample was also used in a study of yellow fever vaccine responses in identical twins.

The sequencing input was CD4+ T cells sorted from blood. These receptors were taken from a woman aged 18-30 years in good health.

This chain connects TRBV9 to TRBJ2-3, with D possibly being TRBD1 (5 bases). Trimming removed 7 bases at V and 4 bases at J, with 13 bases between. This CDR3 is built from 13 residues. The V gene's germline CDR1 is SGDLS and CDR2 YYNGEE. CDR3: CASGIGDADTQYF. DNA of the CDR3: TGTGCCAGCGGTATAGGGGATGCAGATACGCAGTATTTT.

This chain joins TRBV18 and TRBJ2-7, with D perhaps matching TRBD1 (5 bases). Per germline, CDR1 KGHSH and CDR2 LQKENI. V lost 3 bases and J lost 7, with 16 bases in between. The CDR3 contains 14 residues. CDR3 coding DNA: TGTGCCAGCTCACCCACAGAGAAACCAGGGGAGCAGTACTTC. Its protein product is CASSPTEKPGEQYF. The variable domain in full, completed from reference TRBV18 and TRBJ2-7, reads NAGVMQNPRHLVRRRGQEARLRCSPMKGHSHVYWYRQLPEEGLKFMVYLQKENIIDESGMPKERFSAEFPKEGPSILRIQQVVRGDSAAYFCASSPTEKPGEQYFGPGTRLTVT.

This rearrangement joins TRBV20-1 to TRBJ2-1, with 9 bases aligning to TRBD2. Germline V gene data show CDR1 as DFQATT and CDR2 as SNEGSKA (reference sequence). After removal of 3 bases from V and 3 bases from J, the junction contained 3 bases not matched to a gene. The CDR3 extends over 14 amino acids. This CDR3 is CSARLAGFYNEQFF. The CDR3 DNA reads TGCAGTGCTAGGCTAGCGGGGTTCTACAATGAGCAGTTCTTC.

The chain links TRBV20-1 to TRBJ1-1; D ambiguous. Trimming took off 1 base at V and 1 base at J, with 10 bases between the two ends. Germline V gives CDR1 DFQATT, CDR2 SNEGSKA (reference sequence). The CDR3 is 14 residues long. For the CDR3, the DNA is TGCAGTGCTAGAGTAGACCCCAGGAACACTGAAGCTTTCTTT. Translation: CSARVDPRNTEAFF.

This clonotype occurred a few times. The chain is built from TRBV10-3 and TRBJ2-5; 13 bases line up with TRBD2. The junction had 10 bases not matched to a gene; V was cut back by 2 bases and J by 4 bases. CDR1 is ENHRY and CDR2 is SYGVKD in the germline V gene. The CDR3 runs 18 residues. This chain's CDR3 is CAISELPWTSGGGETQYF. In DNA form, the CDR3 reads TGTGCCATCAGTGAGCTACCGTGGACTAGCGGGGGTGGAGAGACCCAGTACTTC.

The genes are TRBV6-5 and TRBJ1-1; D gene ambiguous. This CDR3 contains 14 residues. V was shortened by 3 bases and J by 1 base, with 9 bases between the two germline ends. Germline CDR1 MNHEY, CDR2 SVGAGI. The CDR3 loop reads CASSYSQKNTEAFF. DNA of the CDR3: TGTGCCAGCAGTTATTCACAGAAGAACACTGAAGCTTTCTTT.

This clonotype came up a few times. The chain uses TRBV5-1 and TRBJ2-7; TRBD1 is a possible D gene (7 bases). The CDR3 runs 13 residues. CDR1 SGHRS and CDR2 YFSETQ come from the germline V gene. V was pared by 4 bases and J by 6 bases, with 14 bases between. The DNA of the CDR3 is TGCGCCAGCAGCAACCAGGGGGGAAGCGAGCAGTACTTC. This translates into CASSNQGGSEQYF.

This clonotype was detected only a few times. The CDR3 protein is CASSLLNSGRSYNEQFF. CDR3 sequence (DNA): TGCGCCAGCAGCTTGTTAAATAGCGGACGCTCCTACAATGAGCAGTTCTTC. This chain links TRBV5-1 with TRBJ2-1; D perhaps matches TRBD2 (6 bases). This CDR3 region has 17 residues. Trimming removed 1 base at V and 0 bases at J, with 14 bases between. Germline V lookup: CDR1 SGHRS, CDR2 YFSETQ.

This clonotype was counted only a few times. This chain's CDR3 is CASSPGVPQPYEQYF. The CDR3 DNA reads as TGTGCCAGCAGCCCCGGGGTCCCCCAACCCTACGAGCAGTACTTC. The chain combines TRBV5-5 with TRBJ2-7; maybe TRBD2 (5 bases). Germline V gene data show CDR1 as SGHKS and CDR2 as YYEKEE (reference sequence). The CDR3 covers 15 residues. The germline V and J ends were trimmed by 4 bases and 2 bases, with 16 bases remaining between them. Looking up the rest from reference TRBV5-5 and TRBJ2-7 gives the full variable domain: DAGVTQSPTHLIKTRGQQVTLRCSPISGHKSVSWYQQVLGQGPQFIFQYYEKEERGRGNFPDRFSARQFPNYSSELNVNALLLGDSALYLCASSPGVPQPYEQYFGPGTRLTVT.

In this sample, this clonotype turned up a few times. This chain connects TRBV5-1 to TRBJ2-1, with 8 bases aligning to TRBD2. Germline CDR1 reads SGHRS; CDR2 reads YFSETQ. V dropped 0 bases and J dropped 5; count of bases not matched to a gene: 4. This CDR3 is built from 15 residues. In nucleotides, the CDR3 is TGCGCCAGCAGCTTGGTAGCGGGAATGAACAATGAGCAGTTCTTC. Protein sequence: CASSLVAGMNNEQFF.

The chain is built from TRBV24-1 and TRBJ2-3, with a tentative D call TRBD2 (6 bases). CDR3 length: 14 residues. V lost 10 bases and J lost 0, with 13 bases in between. Per germline, CDR1 KGHDR and CDR2 SFDVKD. The CDR3 nucleotides read TGTGCCACGGCCCCCGGGGGTAGCACAGATACGCAGTATTTT. Its translation: CATAPGGSTDTQYF.

This clonotype was seen a few times. The V and J genes are TRBV29-1 and TRBJ2-7; a possible D gene is TRBD2 (6 bases). The V and J ends lost 0 bases and 4 bases respectively, with 19 bases between them. This CDR3 comprises 16 residues. Germline values: CDR1 SQVTM, CDR2 ANQGSEA. The CDR3 coding sequence is TGCAGCGTTGAAGACCCAACCGGGACTTACCCTTACGAGCAGTACTTC. Protein sequence: CSVEDPTGTYPYEQYF.

Remarks on this clonotype: Sequence at one end of the junction differs from germline and may be a read error. The chain joins TRBV27 to TRBJ1-2; unclear D gene. The CDR3 loop spans 13 amino acids. The germline CDR1 and CDR2 sequences are MNHEY and SMNVEV (reference sequence). The CDR3 is CASSLSPVYGCTF. CDR3 nucleotide sequence: TGTGCCAGCAGTTTATCCCCGGTATATGGCTGCACCTTC.

The rearrangement uses TRBV12-3 or TRBV12-4 and TRBJ1-2, with D maybe TRBD1 (5 bases). Trimming cost V 3 bases and J 4 bases, with 9 bases left between them. This CDR3 contains 13 residues. This CDR3 reads CASSLEGTYGYTF. The CDR3 nucleotides read TGTGCCAGCAGTTTGGAAGGGACCTATGGCTACACCTTC.

In its sample, this clonotype was seen a few times. The gene calls are TRBV7-9 and TRBJ2-2; 8 nucleotides agree with TRBD1. Trimming took 5 bases from V and 0 from J; bases not matched to a gene: 5. This CDR3 region has 16 residues. CDR1 is SEHNR and CDR2 is FQNEAQ in the germline V gene (reference sequence). The CDR3 region has the DNA TGTGCCAGCAGCGAATACAGGGGGGCGAACACCGGGGAGCTGTTTTTT. Translation gives CASSEYRGANTGELFF.

The chain couples TRBV29-1 to TRBJ2-5; a weak D match, TRBD2 (5 bases). V lost 7 bases and J lost 3, with 12 bases in between. The CDR3 sequence is 12 residues long. CDR1 and CDR2 from the germline V gene are SQVTM and ANQGSEA. The CDR3 region is CSGTGIEETQYF. The CDR3, as DNA: TGCAGCGGCACCGGGATCGAAGAGACCCAGTACTTC.

This clonotype was recorded at least ten times. The V and J genes are TRBV4-2 and TRBJ2-7, with TRBD2 identical over 9 bases. Trimming at V came to 1 base and at J to 4 bases, leaving 5 bases not matched to a gene. The germline V gene encodes CDR1 LGHNA and CDR2 YNFKEQ. CDR3 size: 15 residues. CDR3 loop: CASSQGIAGDYEQYF. The CDR3 coding sequence is TGTGCCAGCAGCCAAGGGATAGCGGGAGATTACGAGCAGTACTTC.

This clonotype came up a few times. The rearrangement uses TRBV10-3 and TRBJ2-3; a weak D match, TRBD2 (5 bases). Looked up from germline, CDR1 is ENHRY and CDR2 is SYGVKD. The CDR3 spans 14 residues. The germline V and J ends were trimmed by 7 bases and 1 base, with 12 bases remaining between them. CDR3 amino acids: CAIKGDSGTDTQYF. In nucleotides, the CDR3 is TGTGCCATCAAGGGAGACTCTGGCACAGATACGCAGTATTTT.

The chain is built from TRBV28 and TRBJ1-1, with a possible D match to TRBD1 (5 bases). The CDR3 totals 12 residues. The V end was cut by 6 bases, the J end by 10 bases, with 15 bases between. Germline-derived CDR1 and CDR2 are MDHEN and SYDVKM. CDR3: CASSLVGRGAFF. The CDR3 DNA sequence: TGTGCCAGCAGCCTAGTAGGGAGGGGAGCTTTCTTT.

The chain couples TRBV4-3 to TRBJ2-2; 9 nucleotides line up with TRBD1. With 4 bases clipped from V and 0 bases from J, the junction kept 3 bases outside the gene matches. This CDR3 contains 16 residues. From germline, CDR1 is LGHNA and CDR2 YSLEER. In DNA form, the CDR3 reads TGCGCCAGCAGCCCTCGGGACAGGGCGAACACCGGGGAGCTGTTTTTT. It codes for CASSPRDRANTGELFF.

The rearrangement links TRBV5-1 to TRBJ2-7; 12 bases align to TRBD2. The ends lost 4 bases at V and 6 bases at J; junction bases unmatched: 5. The CDR3 is 14 residues long. In germline, CDR1 is SGHRS, CDR2 YFSETQ. The CDR3 nucleotides read TGCGCCAGCAGCGGAAGGACTAGCGGGATCGAGCAGTACTTC. Residues: CASSGRTSGIEQYF.

The chain uses TRBV3-1 and TRBJ2-1; D is possibly TRBD2 (5 bases). V was trimmed by 0 bases and J by 8 bases, leaving 17 bases between them. Per germline, CDR1 LGHDT and CDR2 YNNKEL (reference sequence). The CDR3 runs to 16 residues. CDR3 coding DNA: TGTGCCAGCAGCCAAGAACTTGGACGGGCCGGGGATGAGCAGTTCTTC. This codes for CASSQELGRAGDEQFF.

This clonotype turned up a few times. The chain combines TRBV3-1 with TRBJ1-1; D ambiguous. In germline, CDR1 is LGHDT, CDR2 YNNKEL (reference sequence). The CDR3 loop spans 16 amino acids. Trimming took 3 bases from V and 0 from J, leaving 14 bases between them. The CDR3 here is CASSHQRPRMNTEAFF. The CDR3 DNA follows: TGTGCCAGCAGCCACCAAAGACCCAGAATGAACACTGAAGCTTTCTTT.

This clonotype has more than one count but fewer than ten. V and J are TRBV18 and TRBJ2-7; D call uncertain. Deletions cut 6 bases from V and 2 bases from J, with 14 bases between. Germline CDR1 reads KGHSH; CDR2 reads LQKENI. This CDR3 is built from 14 residues. CDR3 bases: TGTGCCAGCTCCGGTGGACGTTTTACCTACGAGCAGTACTTC. Translating it yields CASSGGRFTYEQYF.

The sample holds a few counts of this clonotype. The chain employs TRBV25-1 and TRBJ2-1, with D hard to call. CDR1 and CDR2 from the germline V gene are MGHDK and SYGVNS. The V gene lost 0 bases and the J gene lost 8 bases, with 5 bases spanning the gap. The CDR3 length is 12 residues. The CDR3 DNA sequence: TGTGCCAGCAGTGAATATATGGATGAGCAGTTCTTC. As protein: CASSEYMDEQFF. The whole variable domain, filled in from reference TRBV25-1 and TRBJ2-1, reads EADIYQTPRYLVIGTGKKITLECSQTMGHDKMYWYQQDPGMELHLIHYSYGVNSTEKGDLSSESTVSRIRTEHFPLTLESARPSHTSQYLCASSEYMDEQFFGPGTRLTVL.

This clonotype was seen a handful of times. The V call is TRBV7-9, the J call TRBJ2-1; 10 nucleotides line up with TRBD1. The CDR3 sequence is 15 residues long. V shed 6 bases, J shed 5 bases, and the junction held 7 bases outside the gene matches. CDR1 and CDR2 (germline): SEHNR, FQNEAQ (reference sequence). CDR3 sequence reads: CASSRFGTGDNEQFF. For the CDR3, the DNA is TGTGCCAGCAGTCGATTTGGGACAGGGGACAATGAGCAGTTCTTC. Full variable domain (rest looked up from reference TRBV7-9 and TRBJ2-1): DTGVSQNPRHKITKRGQNVTFRCDPISEHNRLYWYRQTLGQGPEFLTYFQNEAQLEKSRLLSDRFSAERPKGSFSTLEIQRTEQGDSAMYLCASSRFGTGDNEQFFGPGTRLTVL.